Below, 26 T cell receptor beta chains from the same sample are listed, as sequenced in a study of blood T cells in healthy people across ages. A J-beta primer mix and a sample-barcoded 5' primer were used in a second PCR of about 6 to 12 cycles. MiXCR, applied by TCRdb to the 5' RACE reads, yields one record per CDR3 protein. In the table there are roughly 2 million distinct CDR3 sequences, around 48% of which are singletons. Sequenced input: blood. The receptors derive from a woman in her thirties or forties in good health.

This rearrangement joins TRBV5-1 to TRBJ1-1; 11 nucleotides align to TRBD1. The J segment lost 0 bases and the V segment lost 5 bases, leaving 6 bases of the junction unmatched. The V gene's germline CDR1 is SGHRS and CDR2 YFSETQ. CDR3 length equals 16 residues. The CDR3: CASRWTGGELNTEAFF. The CDR3 bases are TGCGCCAGCAGGTGGACAGGGGGCGAATTGAACACTGAAGCTTTCTTT.

The rearrangement joins TRBV10-3 to TRBJ2-5; 10 bases fit TRBD1. The J call may not be correct, given that the DNA end is closer to TRBJ2-7. CDR3 length: 14 residues. CDR1 is ENHRY and CDR2 is SYGVKD in the germline V gene. CDR3 loop: CAISEWDRGNEQYF. Here the CDR3 DNA reads TGTGCCATCAGTGAGTGGGACAGGGGTAACGAGCAGTACTTC.

This clonotype came up a few times. The chain joins TRBV6-8 to TRBJ2-7; 12 bases align to TRBD1. Trimming at V came to 6 bases and at J to 0 bases, leaving 12 bases not matched to a gene. The CDR3 has 18 residues. In germline, CDR1 is MNHGY, CDR2 SAAAGT. The CDR3 DNA sequence: TGTGCCAGCAGCCCTCAGGGACAGGGGGCTGTCCGCTCCTACGAGCAGTACTTC. Protein sequence: CASSPQGQGAVRSYEQYF.

The chain combines TRBV7-6 with TRBJ2-7; 13 positions agree with TRBD2. Germline V gene sequence: CDR1 SGHVS, CDR2 FNYEAQ. V shed 1 base, J shed 2 bases, and the junction held 2 bases outside the gene matches. The CDR3 is 16 amino acids. The CDR3 DNA reads TGTGCCAGCAGCTTAGGGACTAGCGGGGGAACCTACGAGCAGTACTTC. Residues: CASSLGTSGGTYEQYF.

A single count supports this clonotype. CDR3 DNA: TGTGCCAGCGGCACACTAGCGGCTATGGAGACCCAGTACTTC. It yields the protein CASGTLAAMETQYF. V gene TRBV7-9 combines with J gene TRBJ2-5, with 8 bases lining up with TRBD2. Looked up from germline, CDR1 is SEHNR and CDR2 is FQNEAQ (reference sequence). This CDR3 is 14 amino acids long. Trimming removed 8 bases from V and 5 bases from J; junction bases left unmatched: 10. The complete variable domain, with remaining parts taken from reference TRBV7-9 and TRBJ2-5, reads DTGVSQNPRHKITKRGQNVTFRCDPISEHNRLYWYRQTLGQGPEFLTYFQNEAQLEKSRLLSDRFSAERPKGSFSTLEIQRTEQGDSAMYLCASGTLAAMETQYFGPGTRLLVL.

This sequence joins TRBV6-5 and TRBJ2-1; TRBD2 matches 8 bases. Germline CDR1 and CDR2: MNHEY and SVGAGI. CDR3 length: 16 amino acids. V lost 4 bases and J lost 4; bases outside the gene matches: 9. CDR3 residues: CASSSLAGSLYNEQFF. DNA for the CDR3: TGTGCCAGCAGTTCCTTAGCGGGGTCGCTTTACAATGAGCAGTTCTTC.

This clonotype showed up just once. The chain links TRBV5-1 to TRBJ2-7, with 10 bases identical to TRBD1. This CDR3 has 15 residues. The germline gives CDR1 SGHRS, CDR2 YFSETQ. The V gene end was trimmed by 5 bases and the J gene end by 7 bases; junction bases not matched to a gene: 12. The CDR3 nucleotides read TGCGCCAGCAGGTCCGGGACAGGGGACTACAATGAGCAGTACTTC. Encoded protein: CASRSGTGDYNEQYF.

The J gene is TRBJ2-5, the V gene TRBV20-1, with 9 bases identical to TRBD1. After removal of 8 bases from V and 5 bases from J, the junction contained 12 bases not matched to a gene. The germline CDR1 and CDR2 sequences are DFQATT and SNEGSKA (reference sequence). The CDR3 spans 14 residues. The CDR3 DNA reads as TGCAGTAAGACAGGGGGAAGTTTGGCGGAGACCCAGTACTTC. It yields the protein CSKTGGSLAETQYF.

This clonotype was seen a handful of times. The chain has TRBV12-3 or TRBV12-4 and TRBJ2-7; D perhaps matches TRBD2 (7 bases). The CDR3 contains 13 residues. Trimming removed 5 bases from V and 7 bases from J, with 15 bases in between. CDR3 DNA sequence: TGTGCCAGCAGTAGAATACAGGGAGGGGAGCAGTACTTC. The encoded protein is CASSRIQGGEQYF.

This sequence joins TRBV15 and TRBJ2-5; D may match TRBD1 or TRBD2 (5 bases each). CDR3 length equals 16 residues. V was cut by 2 bases and J by 0 bases, with 13 bases left in between. Germline V gives CDR1 LNHNV, CDR2 YYDKDF (reference sequence). CDR3 nucleotides: TGTGCCACCAGCAGAACTCAGGGACGGAACCAAGAGACCCAGTACTTC. Protein sequence: CATSRTQGRNQETQYF.

The genes are TRBV28 and TRBJ1-5; no clear D gene. The ends were cut back, 6 bases at V and 9 bases at J, with 9 bases in the middle. The CDR3 spans 11 residues. The germline V gene encodes CDR1 MDHEN and CDR2 SYDVKM. The CDR3 region has the DNA TGTGCCAGCAGCTCAGAGACGCCCCAGCATTTT. This encodes CASSSETPQHF.

The chain links TRBV28 to TRBJ2-1; D is perhaps TRBD1 (5 bases). Trimming took 2 bases from V and 7 from J, leaving 18 bases between them. Germline V gives CDR1 MDHEN, CDR2 SYDVKM. CDR3 length: 16 residues. The CDR3 sequence: CASSLTVSGRVNEQFF. The CDR3 DNA is TGTGCCAGCAGTTTAACTGTAAGTGGCAGGGTAAATGAGCAGTTCTTC.

This clonotype was recorded a few times. The V and J genes are TRBV7-3 and TRBJ2-3; the D gene is possibly TRBD2 (5 bases). V lost 5 bases, J lost 1 base, and 13 bases lay in between. This CDR3 has 15 residues. From germline, CDR1 is SGHTA and CDR2 FQGTGA. CDR3 bases: TGTGCCAGCAGCCAAGACTATGTCGGCACAGATACGCAGTATTTT. Protein sequence: CASSQDYVGTDTQYF.

A few counts support this clonotype. The chain is built from TRBV12-3 or TRBV12-4 and TRBJ2-7; D might be TRBD1 or TRBD2, each matching 5 bases. This CDR3 contains 15 residues. Trimming left V 8 bases short and J 6 bases short, with 23 bases between. The CDR3 DNA sequence: TGTGCCAGCTGCTTCTGGGGTGGGACCGGCTCCGAGCAGTACTTC. This sequence encodes CASCFWGGTGSEQYF.

The chain uses TRBV4-1 and TRBJ1-1; no firm D call. This CDR3 is built from 14 residues. Looked up from germline, CDR1 is MGHRA and CDR2 is YSYEKL. The germline V and J ends were trimmed by 3 bases and 1 base, with 9 bases remaining between them. Written as DNA, the CDR3 is TGCGCCAGCAGCCACGGACCGAGGAACACTGAAGCTTTCTTT. It encodes CASSHGPRNTEAFF.

The table lists this clonotype with a few counts. The chain is built from TRBV27 and TRBJ2-1; 8 bases line up with TRBD1. V was clipped by 5 bases and J by 2 bases; unmatched bases: 17. This CDR3 spans 19 amino acids. Germline V gene sequence: CDR1 MNHEY, CDR2 SMNVEV (reference sequence). Here the CDR3 DNA reads TGTGCCAGCAGTGGACCACTCCGGACAGGGACCGGCCCCTACAATGAGCAGTTCTTC. Protein product: CASSGPLRTGTGPYNEQFF.

Comments on this clonotype: Compared with germline, one end of the junction differs, possibly owing to a read error. The CDR3 DNA sequence: TGTGCCGGCAGTTACTCGAAACAGGTGTATCGGACTGGGGCCAACGTCCTGACTTTC. It yields the protein CAGSYSKQVYRTGANVLTF. The genes are TRBV6-5 and TRBJ2-6, with a tentative D call TRBD1 (5 bases). Germline V lookup: CDR1 MNHEY, CDR2 SVGAGI. The CDR3 totals 19 residues.

This clonotype was counted between two and nine times. V and J are TRBV4-3 and TRBJ2-3; D might be TRBD1 (6 bases). The length of the CDR3 is 15 residues. CDR1 is LGHNA, CDR2 YSLEER, per germline. V was cut by 1 base and J by 5 bases, with 13 bases left in between. Here the CDR3 reads CASSQGQGWIDTQYF. The CDR3, as DNA: TGCGCCAGCAGCCAAGGGCAGGGGTGGATAGATACGCAGTATTTT.

This clonotype was observed a few times. V is TRBV6-2 or TRBV6-3 and J is TRBJ2-1; 10 bases line up with TRBD2. The germline V gene encodes CDR1 MNHEY and CDR2 SVGEGT. V lost 1 base, J lost 5 bases, and 2 bases stayed unmatched. The CDR3 is 15 residues long. The CDR3: CASSYLAGGNNEQFF. The CDR3 DNA is TGTGCCAGCAGTTACTTAGCGGGGGGAAACAATGAGCAGTTCTTC.

The chain is built from TRBV29-1 and TRBJ2-7; unclear D gene. The last part of the DNA fits TRBJ2-5 better; the J call may be wrong. CDR3 length equals 12 residues. Germline V gene data show CDR1 as SQVTM and CDR2 as ANQGSEA. Written as DNA, the CDR3 is TGCAGCGGGATCGCGGAGTTTCAGACCCAGTACTTC. The encoded protein is CSGIAEFQTQYF.

Concerning this clonotype itself: At one of its ends the junction is not consistent with the germline gene, which may arise from a read error. The V and J genes are TRBV7-9 and TRBJ2-6; D is possibly TRBD1 (5 bases). The CDR3 is 15 amino acids. Germline lookup yields CDR1 SEHNR and CDR2 FQNEAQ (reference sequence). DNA of the CDR3: TGTGCCAGCAGCTTAGCGAATTCTGGGGCCAACGTCCCGACTTTC. Encoded protein: CASSLANSGANVPTF.

The genes are TRBV5-1 and TRBJ2-3; TRBD2 matches 10 bases. CDR1 and CDR2 (germline): SGHRS, YFSETQ. This CDR3 has 21 residues. The trim removed 5 bases at V and 3 bases at J, leaving 24 bases unmatched. The CDR3 is CASRKSRGTSGDRKRTDTQYF. For the CDR3, the DNA is TGCGCCAGCAGAAAATCTCGGGGAACTAGCGGGGACCGGAAGCGGACAGATACGCAGTATTTT.

This clonotype was observed a handful of times. The chain combines TRBV3-1 with TRBJ2-1, with 9 bases aligning to TRBD2. Trimming at V came to 2 bases and at J to 8 bases, leaving 7 bases not matched to a gene. The CDR3 extends over 15 amino acids. Germline CDR1 reads LGHDT; CDR2 reads YNNKEL (reference sequence). The CDR3 reads CASSQSAGGPHEQFF. The CDR3 DNA reads as TGTGCCAGCAGCCAAAGTGCGGGGGGGCCACATGAGCAGTTCTTC.

V and J are TRBV7-2 and TRBJ2-2; D remains unclear. Trimming took 2 bases from V and 1 from J, leaving 8 bases between them. The CDR3 loop spans 15 amino acids. Germline V gene data show CDR1 as SGHTA and CDR2 as FQGNSA. The CDR3 region has the DNA TGTGCCAGCAGCTTAATCCCAGGGAACACCGGGGAGCTGTTTTTT. Its protein product is CASSLIPGNTGELFF.

V is TRBV2 and J is TRBJ2-1; TRBD1 might be the D (7 bases). Trimming shortened V by 5 bases and J by 6 bases, and 17 bases separated the two germline ends. Germline V gene lookup returns CDR1 SNHLY and CDR2 FYNNEI. The CDR3 length is 15 residues. For the CDR3, the DNA is TGTGCCAGCAGTCAACTTAGACAGGGAGGCAATGAGCAGTTCTTC. Its translation: CASSQLRQGGNEQFF.

The chain joins TRBV7-3 to TRBJ2-5; D call uncertain. The V gene's germline CDR1 is SGHTA and CDR2 FQGTGA. CDR3 length: 13 amino acids. Trimming removed 5 bases from V and 3 bases from J, with 10 bases in between. CDR3 DNA: TGTGCCAGCAGCCAAGGGATTGAAGAGACCCAGTACTTC. It codes for CASSQGIEETQYF.